The rows below give T cell receptor beta chains drawn from one sample of a study of CD8 T cells in Susac syndrome. From the immunoSEQ multiplex PCR reads, TCRdb called clonotypes with MiXCR, one entry per CDR3 protein. The sample holds 150,000 to 200,000 distinct CDR3 sequences, 94% seen once. The specimen was CD4+ T cells from PBMCs. The receptors derive from a human donor with multiple sclerosis. Each CDR3 is given with its conserved first and last residue. The D gene is left open where the match is weak. Rows may omit the clone size; those that give it use once, few, many or a size class.

v_call	j_call	d_call	clone_size	cdr3_nt	cdr3_aa
TRBV5-1	TRBJ2-1	TRBD2	once	TGCGCCAGCAGCTTATTACTAGCGGGAGGGGGTAATGAGCAGTTCTTC	CASSLLLAGGGNEQFF
TRBV4-3	TRBJ2-1	NA	NA	TGCGCCAGCAGCCAAGATACAGCGGTAGCGTACGACTCCTACAATGAGCAGTTCTTC	CASSQDTAVAYDSYNEQFF
TRBV29-1	TRBJ2-6	NA	NA	TGCAGCGTTGAGGGGGGATCAGGGGCCAACGTCCTGACTTTC	CSVEGGSGANVLTF
TRBV11-2	TRBJ2-7	TRBD1	NA	TGTGCCAGCAGTACGGGGACAGTCTACTCCTACGAGCAGTACTTC	CASSTGTVYSYEQYF
TRBV20-1	TRBJ2-5	NA	NA	TGCAGTGCATGGGACTTTGAAGAGACCCAGTACTTC	CSAWDFEETQYF
TRBV7-9	TRBJ1-2	NA	NA	TGTGCCAGCAGCCCACAGGGAGGACGAGACTATGGCTACACCTTC	CASSPQGGRDYGYTF
TRBV19	TRBJ2-2	TRBD1	NA	TGTGCCAGTGCCATGCGACAGGGTACGAGCACCGGGGAGCTGTTTTTT	CASAMRQGTSTGELFF
TRBV11-2	TRBJ1-1	NA	NA	TGTGCCAGCAGCTTAGTATCGGGGCAAGAAGCTTTCTTT	CASSLVSGQEAFF
TRBV5-4	TRBJ1-2	NA	NA	TGTGCCAGCAGCTTGGATGGGCAGGCCTATGGCTACACCTTC	CASSLDGQAYGYTF
TRBV15	TRBJ1-1	NA	NA	TGTGCCACCAGCAGAGGACTATCAGGGAACACTGAAGCTTTCTTT	CATSRGLSGNTEAFF
TRBV7-8	TRBJ2-5	NA	NA	TGTGCCAGCAGCTTAGTCGTACTCGAGGGAGAGACCCAGTACTTC	CASSLVVLEGETQYF
TRBV9	TRBJ1-1	NA	NA	TGTGCCAGCAGCGTAGGAGGGGTGAACACTGAAGCTTTCTTT	CASSVGGVNTEAFF
TRBV9	TRBJ2-1	TRBD2	NA	TGTGCCAGCAGCGTGGCTAGCGGGAACAATGAGCAGTTCTTC	CASSVASGNNEQFF
TRBV3-1	TRBJ2-3	NA	NA	TGTGCCAGCAGCCAAGATTACGGGATAATGACAGATACGCAGTATTTT	CASSQDYGIMTDTQYF
TRBV10-2	TRBJ2-7	TRBD1	NA	TGCGCCAGCAGTTCTGGGACAGGTATTTCTAACGAGCAGTACTTC	CASSSGTGISNEQYF